This TCR beta chain was obtained from a study of blood T cell repertoires in COVID-19. CDR3 length: 15 amino acids. From germline, CDR1 is SEHNR and CDR2 FQNEAQ (reference sequence). V lost 1 base to trimming and J lost 6 bases, with 13 bases between them. Clones were read by immunoSEQ multiplex PCR, and TCRdb kept only the in-frame ones, dropping some. Of approximately 200,000 clones in the sample, roughly 87% were seen once. Participants' own reports of clinical history determined their cohort assignment. Sequenced input: PBMCs or T cells enriched from blood (not recorded which). The chain links TRBV7-9 to TRBJ2-1, with D possibly being TRBD2 (6 bases). This TCR came from a young man with acute COVID-19. CDR3 sequence (DNA): TGTGCCAGCAGCTTAGGCGGGCTAGCGACCAATGAGCAGTTCTTC. Residues: CASSLGGLATNEQFF.